One sample yielded the 22 T cell receptor beta chains listed below, sequenced in a study of prognosis after radiotherapy for stage I lung cancer. Genomic DNA provided the template from which TCR beta CDR3 was amplified by two-round multiplex PCR. For every TRBV and TRBJ gene, a specific primer was used in first-round PCR. A single record per CDR3 protein comes from TCRdb applying MiXCR to the multiplex PCR reads. The sample lists about 17,000 distinct CDR3 sequences; over 25% were seen once. Sequenced material: PBMCs, taken before or after stereotactic body radiation therapy (not recorded which). The origin of the receptors is a donor aged 50 or older with non-small cell lung cancer.

This clonotype was counted ten times or more. V usage is TRBV7-9 and J usage is TRBJ2-5; D not certain. The germline V gene has CDR1 SEHNR and CDR2 FQNEAQ (reference sequence). V lost 8 bases to trimming and J lost 4 bases, with 11 bases between them. The CDR3 extends over 12 amino acids. CDR3: CASSLVGETQYF. The CDR3 coding sequence is TGTGCCAGCTCCTTGGTGGGAGAGACCCAGTACTTC.

This clonotype occurred many times. The V and J genes are TRBV24-1 and TRBJ2-3; 13 bases line up with TRBD2. Germline-derived CDR1 and CDR2 are KGHDR and SFDVKD. Trimming at V came to 5 bases and at J to 6 bases, leaving 10 bases not matched to a gene. The CDR3 is 17 amino acids. The CDR3 spells CATSAHGLAGVGDTQYF. CDR3 nucleotides: TGTGCCACCAGTGCCCACGGACTAGCGGGAGTGGGTGATACGCAGTATTTT.

The sample holds many counts of this clonotype. The chain links TRBV19 to TRBJ2-1; D is possibly TRBD2 (5 bases). In germline, CDR1 is LNHDA, CDR2 SQIVND (reference sequence). Between the trimmed V and J ends, which lost 5 bases and 9 bases, there was a span of 14 bases. The CDR3 loop spans 13 amino acids. Here the CDR3 DNA reads TGTGCCAGTAGTGCGGGCGTCGGTTTTGAGCAGTTCTTC. This codes for CASSAGVGFEQFF.

This clonotype was observed many times. The chain uses TRBV30 and TRBJ1-3; D is ambiguous. With 0 bases removed from V and 0 bases from J, the gap between germline ends came to 9 bases. CDR3 length: 15 residues. The V gene's germline CDR1 is GTSNPN and CDR2 SVGIG (reference sequence). CDR3 bases: TGTGCCTGGAGTGTACGTCAGGTCTCTGGAAACACCATATATTTT. Its translation is CAWSVRQVSGNTIYF.

This sequence joins TRBV5-4 and TRBJ2-7, with D possibly matching TRBD2 (7 bases). Trimming pared 4 bases from V and 4 bases from J, leaving 18 bases between. Germline lookup yields CDR1 SGHNT and CDR2 YYREEE (reference sequence). CDR3 size: 15 residues. In nucleotides, the CDR3 is TGTGCCAGCAGCCCTACGACGGAGGGGGGGTACGAGCAGTACTTC. This encodes CASSPTTEGGYEQYF.

This clonotype occurred many times. V gene TRBV13 combines with J gene TRBJ2-3; D is undetermined. Germline V CDR1 and CDR2: PRHDT, FYEKMQ (reference sequence). V dropped 3 bases and J dropped 1 base, with 11 bases sitting between them. The CDR3 is 15 residues long. The CDR3 sequence is CASSFRTWGTDTQYF. As DNA, the CDR3 is TGTGCCAGCAGCTTTCGGACCTGGGGCACAGATACGCAGTATTTT.

Notes on this clonotype: It may be a read error: a sequence one base away is much more abundant. J is TRBJ2-3 and V is TRBV20-1, with 9 nucleotides matching TRBD1. Germline CDR1 is DFQATT and CDR2 is SNEGSKA (reference sequence). The CDR3 covers 12 residues. Trimming removed 5 bases from V and 4 bases from J; junction bases left unmatched: 1. The CDR3 here is CSADRGSDTQYF. The CDR3 region has the DNA TGCAGTGCTGACAGGGGGTCAGATACGCAGTATTTT.

The chain uses TRBV30 and TRBJ2-7, with D tentatively TRBD2 (5 bases). The CDR3 has 14 residues. V was cut by 2 bases and J by 1 base, with 12 bases left in between. CDR1 is GTSNPN, CDR2 SVGIG, per germline (reference sequence). The CDR3 DNA reads TGTGCCTGGAGTCCCGGGAAGGGATCCTACGAGCAGTACTTC. This sequence encodes CAWSPGKGSYEQYF.

This clonotype was seen at least ten times. CDR3 loop: CSASGSSGSSYNEQFF. CDR3 nucleotides: TGCAGTGCTAGCGGTTCTAGCGGGAGTTCCTACAATGAGCAGTTCTTC. The rearrangement joins TRBV20-1 to TRBJ2-1, with 10 nucleotides matching TRBD2. CDR1 and CDR2 (germline): DFQATT, SNEGSKA (reference sequence). The trim removed 3 bases at V and 1 base at J, leaving 6 bases unmatched. The CDR3 covers 16 residues.

On this clonotype: This sequence is one base from a far larger clone and is likely a read error. The chain couples TRBV6-2 or TRBV6-3 to TRBJ1-1; D unclear. Germline lookup yields CDR1 MNHEY and CDR2 SVGEGT. This CDR3 comprises 15 residues. CDR3 amino acids: CASRPGSGPWGEALF. DNA of the CDR3: TGTGCCAGCAGACCCGGGTCTGGACCCTGGGGTGAAGCTTTATTT.

In its sample, this clonotype was seen many times. The chain is built from TRBV30 and TRBJ2-1; 7 nucleotides line up with TRBD2. The J segment lost 6 bases and the V segment lost 3 bases, leaving 8 bases of the junction unmatched. The CDR3 has 14 residues. In germline, CDR1 is GTSNPN, CDR2 SVGIG (reference sequence). The CDR3 nucleotides are TGTGCCTGGAGGTACGGCGGGAGCGGCAATGAGCAGTTCTTC. Amino acids: CAWRYGGSGNEQFF.

This clonotype occurred many times. This chain links TRBV15 with TRBJ1-1; D is perhaps TRBD1 (5 bases). Germline-derived CDR1 and CDR2 are LNHNV and YYDKDF (reference sequence). The CDR3 spans 16 residues. V was shortened by 0 bases and J by 3 bases, with 14 bases between the two germline ends. The CDR3: CATSRDRVGVDTEAFF. CDR3 nucleotides: TGTGCCACCAGCAGAGACAGGGTTGGTGTGGACACTGAAGCTTTCTTT.

In this sample, this clonotype turned up many times. The chain uses TRBV18 and TRBJ1-2; no reliable D call. V was trimmed by 3 bases and J by 8 bases, leaving 10 bases between them. The CDR3 covers 12 residues. Per germline, CDR1 KGHSH and CDR2 LQKENI. The CDR3 region is CASSPSGGGYTF. CDR3 in DNA: TGTGCCAGCTCACCCAGCGGTGGGGGCTACACCTTC.

Details on this clonotype: One junction end does not reproduce the germline sequence, and a read error may be involved. This chain links TRBV7-2 with TRBJ1-3, with no clear D. The length of the CDR3 is 15 residues. CDR1 and CDR2 from the germline V gene are SGHTA and FQGNSA. In DNA, the CDR3 is TGTGCCTGCAGCAAACAGACCCTTACTGGAAACACAATATATTTT. It encodes CACSKQTLTGNTIYF. Variable domain in full (rest from reference TRBV7-2 and TRBJ1-3): GAGVSQSPSNKVTEKGKDVELRCDPISGHTALYWYRQSLGQGLEFLIYFQGNSAPDKSGLPSDRFSAERTGGSVSTLTIQRTQQEDSAVYLCACSKQTLTGNTIYFGEGSWLTVV.

At least ten counts were recorded for this clonotype. The chain carries TRBV2 and TRBJ2-1; 7 bases fit TRBD2. The CDR3 is 14 amino acids. Germline CDR1 reads SNHLY; CDR2 reads FYNNEI. With 2 bases clipped from V and 14 bases from J, the junction kept 12 bases outside the gene matches. Here the CDR3 DNA reads TGTGCCAGCAGTGAAAAGGTTCTAGCGGTTTTCGAGTTCTTC. Amino acids: CASSEKVLAVFEFF.

A remark on this clonotype: A far larger clone is only one base removed, so a read error is likely. V usage is TRBV27 and J usage is TRBJ2-1; TRBD2 aligns across 7 bases. In germline, CDR1 is MNHEY, CDR2 SMNVEV (reference sequence). The CDR3 contains 17 residues. With 6 bases clipped from V and 9 bases from J, the junction kept 20 bases outside the gene matches. In DNA, the CDR3 is TGTGCCAGCAGGGGACTAAAAACTGGCGGTTTCTTCGGTGAGCAGTTCTTC. Translating it yields CASRGLKTGGFFGEQFF.

This clonotype occurred many times. J is TRBJ2-1 and V is TRBV5-4; 10 nucleotides match TRBD2. Trimming took 4 bases from V and 0 from J; bases not matched to a gene: 1. This CDR3 comprises 15 residues. CDR1 and CDR2 (germline): SGHNT, YYREEE (reference sequence). CDR3 DNA sequence: TGTGCCAGCAGCAGCGGGAGGGCCTCCTACAATGAGCAGTTCTTC. Translated: CASSSGRASYNEQFF.

This clonotype is medium-sized (0.01 to 0.1%) within its sample. A junction boundary mismatches the germline segment, possibly from a read error. This chain joins TRBV5-1 and TRBJ2-2; 9 bases agree with TRBD2. Looked up from germline, CDR1 is SGHRS and CDR2 is YFSETQ. The CDR3 covers 15 residues. The CDR3 protein is CASSLGSGRTGELFF. The CDR3 DNA reads as TGTGCCAGCAGCTTAGGTAGCGGGAGAACCGGGGAGCTGTTTTTT.

This clonotype was found many times. This chain uses TRBV27 with TRBJ2-7, with 9 bases identical to TRBD1. The CDR3 runs to 14 residues. Losses at the gene ends were 3 bases for V and 3 bases for J; bases not matched to a gene: 3. Germline lookup yields CDR1 MNHEY and CDR2 SMNVEV (reference sequence). CDR3 DNA sequence: TGTGCCAGCAGTTTCAAGACAGGGGGCTACGAGCAGTACTTC. Protein sequence: CASSFKTGGYEQYF.

This clonotype was recorded many times. The chain combines TRBV28 with TRBJ1-5; 7 nucleotides agree with TRBD1. Looked up from germline, CDR1 is MDHEN and CDR2 is SYDVKM. J was trimmed by 11 bases and V by 6 bases; bases with no gene match: 19. The CDR3 runs 16 residues. CDR3 region: CASSQTTTGIVLTQHF. The CDR3 bases are TGTGCCAGCAGCCAAACCACGACAGGGATCGTATTGACCCAGCATTTT. The full variable domain, rest sourced from reference TRBV28 and TRBJ1-5, is DVKVTQSSRYLVKRTGEKVFLECVQDMDHENMFWYRQDPGLGLRLIYFSYDVKMKEKGDIPEGYSVSREKKERFSLILESASTNQTSMYLCASSQTTTGIVLTQHFGDGTRLSIL.

This clonotype came up a few times. The chain's CDR3 is CASSFWGTEPGNTIYF. The CDR3, as DNA: TGTGCCAGCAGCTTTTGGGGGACCGAGCCTGGAAACACCATATATTTT. This chain uses TRBV5-4 with TRBJ1-3; D perhaps matches TRBD1 (5 bases). Germline CDR1 and CDR2: SGHNT and YYREEE (reference sequence). Trimming removed 2 bases from V and 2 bases from J, with 14 bases in between. This CDR3 is 16 amino acids long.

This clonotype was counted at least ten times. V is TRBV14 and J is TRBJ1-2; the D gene is possibly TRBD1 (5 bases). The germline V gene has CDR1 SGHDN and CDR2 FVKESK. The CDR3 contains 14 residues. Trimming took off 4 bases at V and 7 bases at J, with 16 bases between the two ends. CDR3 in DNA: TGTGCCAGCAGCCTTCAGGGAGCCCCTGGTGGCTACACCTTC. Translation: CASSLQGAPGGYTF. Full variable domain (outside the CDR3, taken from reference TRBV14 and TRBJ1-2): EAGVTQFPSHSVIEKGQTVTLRCDPISGHDNLYWYRRVMGKEIKFLLHFVKESKQDESGMPNNRFLAERTGGTYSTLKVQPAELEDSGVYFCASSLQGAPGGYTFGSGTRLTVV.